Listed here is a single T cell receptor beta chain. This clone was detected once. Its antigen is still unknown. One base away there is no much larger clone; base qualities are not given. This record comes from a study of cytomegalovirus exposure and HLA in healthy donors (dated by TCRdb to about 2017). Study-wide context: According to an earlier analysis of several hundred of the donors, some 180 million T cells yielded 90 million to 130 million unique TCR beta sequences and roughly 280 Gb of sequence data. Among the roughly 370 genotyped donors, about 83% belonged to the genetic ancestry cluster associated with self-reported Caucasian donors. Several DR-DQ haplotypes were treated as single units for association and clustering because of strong linkage in the cohort. To predict cytomegalovirus infection status, the study brought together high-throughput TCR immunosequencing, statistical association of individual TCRs with disease status, and machine learning. Genome-wide SNP genotypes for about 65% of the 666 donors were used in a later genetic analysis, which treated that subset as a discovery cohort. Among almost 400 genotyped donors of the cohort, an average of around 240,000 unique TCR beta nucleotide sequences were sequenced per donor, approximately 20% of them non-productive. Rather than using new phenotypic data, the later analysis identified candidate immune exposures from TCR beta sequences and from how often those sequences occurred across donors. Class I and class II HLA loci were covered by the typing at four-digit resolution. To study patterns of TCR occurrence, a later analysis re-analyzed previously published TCR beta repertoires from several hundred donors and added high-resolution HLA genotyping. Every discovery cohort repertoire had been produced on one sequencing platform. An early release covering just under 650 HLA-typed donors comprised approximately 300 gigabases of sequencing data and around 85 million unique TCR sequences. The study used immunosequencing to profile the T cell repertoires of some 600 subjects and linked those repertoires to cytomegalovirus serostatus. In addition to the first cohort of approximately 670 subjects, a separate validation cohort of around 110 different subjects was used. The number of donors typed differed by locus, with about 629-630 for A, B, C, DRB1 and DQB1, around 500 for DQA1, over 600 for DPA1, and some 440 for DPB1. Donor age, sex, ethnicity and CMV serostatus were compiled together with the repertoire data. The aim of the study was to test whether cataloging public T cell receptors could identify signatures of past pathogen exposure. In an earlier analysis of about 590 of the donors, high-throughput TCR beta sequencing was used to judge whether each TCR beta V gene segment behaved as functional or pseudogenic.

Libraries were made using the immunoSEQ multiplex PCR assay. For the multiplex PCR, a mixture combining 60 forward primers for TCR Vbeta segments and 13 reverse primers for TCR Jbeta segments was used. Amplification of the CDR3 region of rearranged TCR beta genes was performed with a multiplex PCR assay on genomic DNA. On the Illumina HiSeq System, the amplified TCR beta libraries were sequenced as 87-base-pair reads. In the source study's methods: Across the 600 to 700 repertoires, a later analysis counted 80 million or so unique TCR beta chains, around 10 million of which were shared by at least two donors. To remove PCR and sequencing errors, raw reads were error-corrected and collapsed into unique sequences using a nearest-neighbor algorithm that merged closely related sequences. CDR3 sequences were aligned to IMGT reference sequences to assign V, D and J gene segments. Each retained sequence needed at least a six-nucleotide match to both a V gene segment and a J gene segment. A rearrangement was called productive if the CDR3 had no stop codons and remained in frame with V and J, and every other rearrangement was called non-productive. CDR3 was defined by IMGT convention, running from the second conserved V-encoded cysteine to the conserved J-encoded phenylalanine. The earlier analysis of 550 to 650 of the donors excluded any sequence lacking an unambiguous match to a single V gene segment. In an earlier analysis of some 590 of the donors, a V segment was called functional when productive rearrangements were above 56.7%, and segregating when the standard deviation between donors exceeded 5%. A statistical classification framework was built to diagnose cytomegalovirus status from the catalog of TCR beta chain sequences. In a later analysis, TCR nucleotide sequences were compared against IMGT/GENE-DB human TR gene sequences so that V and J genes could be assigned. In a later analysis, CDR3 sequences and most-parsimonious VDJ recombination scenarios were assigned using the TCRdist pipeline. A later analysis defined each TCR beta chain by its CDR3 amino acid sequence plus V-gene family, and excluded reads lacking a unique V-gene family. As a way to deal with suspected cross-contamination and a sequencing artifact, a later analysis dropped approximately 570 nucleotide sequences that were highly shared and had low generation probability. A later analysis calculated a clonal expansion index for each public chain from normalized within-repertoire ranks of inferred template counts. A later analysis computed generation probabilities with a VDJ recombination model fitted to out-of-frame rearrangements, and checked the results against IGoR. Hypergeometric tests were used in a later analysis to score TCR-TCR, TCR-HLA and TCR-CMV co-occurrence, with a repertoire-size bias correction applied to the TCR pairs. To estimate false discovery rates, a later analysis permuted the HLA or CMV assignments 20 times. In a later analysis, co-occurring TCRs were grouped using DBSCAN, and TCRdist sequence similarity was added for clustering within HLA-allele-positive subsets. For co-occurrence clustering, repertoires with fewer than 30,000 or more than 120,000 public chains were excluded, along with five repertoires with anomalous nucleotide sharing. In its TCRdb copy, this immuneACCESS table keeps in-frame sequences only and misses some clones. Where compared with another copy, unresolved V genes explain less than half of these, and the others have no known cause. The D gene and trimming were derived from the DNA, and the V and J assignments and clone size from that table. The sample table shows fewer than 250,000 clones, and approximately 80% are seen once. The ten top clones hold roughly 10% of the sample.

In total, 600 or so healthy bone marrow donors made up the cohort. Cohort members were all nominally healthy when sampled, although unrecorded immune exposures were likely present. The donor tested CMV seropositive and was one of the 289 seropositive cohort members. Every donor gave a peripheral blood sample, and the peripheral blood mononuclear cells from that sample were used for TCR beta sequencing. The Qiagen DNeasy Blood Extraction Kit was used to extract genomic DNA from the blood cell samples. According to the germline V gene, CDR1 reads SGHTA and CDR2 reads FQGNSA. The junction shows trimming of 5 bases on V and 2 bases on J, plus 9 bases between the germline ends. From its cysteine to its phenylalanine, the CDR3 spans 13 amino acids. Only CDR3 DNA remains: 39 bases, in frame from the first base. Study-wide conclusions, independent of this receptor: Most TCR sequences were observed very rarely across donors, whereas some public TCRs were present in many individuals. A cluster of highly shared sequence variants was judged likely to be a technical artifact of the sequencing pipeline. Because the 87-base-pair reads could not distinguish some IMGT-functional V segments, including TRBV6-2 and TRBV6-3, those segments were excluded. Several of the top co-occurrence clusters appeared to be linked to parvovirus B19, influenza, CMV and Epstein-Barr virus, according to a later analysis. In an earlier analysis of several hundred of the donors, most TCR beta V segments were observed in productive rearrangements about 90% or about 30% of the time, broadly matching IMGT annotations. Three of the identified cytomegalovirus-associated TCR beta chains were confirmed in vitro to be specific for cytomegalovirus antigens. Immune exposure information for the cohort was limited to CMV serostatus. In a later analysis, HLA-associated TCR beta chains were found to be more clonally expanded and to have lower generation probabilities than equally common non-associated chains. The authors suggested that the approach could potentially be generalized to other disease states and immunological phenotypes. The study gave a list of 150 to 200 TCR beta chains associated with cytomegalovirus. Assigning TCR associations to individual alleles was difficult when HLA alleles, especially DR and DQ, strongly co-occurred. Correlated functional status among segregating V segments might reflect linkage disequilibrium, but an unknown experimental factor could not be ruled out. Cytomegalovirus status was reported to be diagnosed by the classifier with high specificity and sensitivity in both the original and validation cohorts. A later genetic analysis associated a missense DCLRE1C variant with V-gene and J-gene trimming of TCR beta chains, and an independent cohort replicated the association. According to a later analysis, most CMV-associated TCR beta chains appeared to be HLA-restricted, and the HLA associations seemed to be driven largely by CMV exposure. The cohort was sequenced for TCR beta chains only, and without alpha or paired-chain data the features that could be detected were limited. Compared with the approximately 700-donor mean, donors in an Asian-associated ancestry cluster had fewer N-insertions in productive TCRs, according to a later genetic analysis. A further reported finding was that TCR beta sequences accurately predicted the HLA-A and HLA-B alleles for most subjects in the first cohort. HLA typing was unavailable for some donors at each locus, so association tests used only the typed subset. A later analysis associated 15,000 or so TCR beta sequences with specific HLA alleles at a false discovery rate of 0.05. Over 15 rarely observed V segments, including chromosome 9 orphons, were excluded from the earlier analysis of some 590 of the donors because counts were too low. Sequencing depth was assumed to be roughly uniform across donors in the presence/absence analyses, though that assumption may not hold. In a later analysis, the rate of TCR association differed among HLA loci, with DRB1 alleles having the most associated TCRs and HLA-C alleles having the fewest.

The TCR sequence derives from a woman between 45 and 60 years old in good health and CMV-seropositive. The sequence joins TRBV7-2 to TRBJ1-2; TRBD1 could be the D gene, as 6 bases match. Sequencing was done on a sample of PBMCs. The CDR3 region reads CASSIQGNYGYTF. The nucleotides read TGTGCCAGCAGCATACAGGGAAACTATGGCTACACCTTC.